A selection of T cell receptor beta chains follows, all from one sample in a study of T cells in Graves' hyperthyroidism and ophthalmopathy. TCRdb analysed the multiplex PCR reads with MiXCR anew, one entry per CDR3 protein. The sample lists a few hundred thousand distinct CDR3 sequences; less than 25% were seen once. What was sequenced was blood. The receptors derive from a man between 18 and 35 years old with Graves' hyperthyroidism. Each CDR3 is given with its conserved first and last residue. The D gene is left open where the match is weak. Only some rows state a clone size, as once, few, many or a class for expanded clones.

v_call	d_call	clone_size	j_call	cdr3_nt	cdr3_aa
TRBV24-1	-	many	TRBJ1-1	TGTGCCACCAGTGACCGACAGAATGAAGCTTTCTTT	CATSDRQNEAFF
TRBV6-2/TRBV6-3	TRBD1	many	TRBJ2-7	TGTGCCAGCAGTTACTCGTTTTACAGGGGGCGCGAGCAGTACTTC	CASSYSFYRGREQYF
TRBV9	-	-	TRBJ1-4	TGTGCCAGCAGCGGGTGGGGGGAGGCTAATGAAAAACTGTTTTTT	CASSGWGEANEKLFF
TRBV27	-	few	TRBJ1-1	TGTGCCAGCATAGGATATCAGAACACTGAAGCTTTCTTT	CASIGYQNTEAFF
TRBV6-5	TRBD1	many	TRBJ2-7	TGTGCCAGCAGTTACTCGACAGGGGGCTACGAGCAGTACTTC	CASSYSTGGYEQYF
TRBV15	-	many	TRBJ2-2	TGTGCCACCAGCAGACCATCGAACACCGGGGAGCTGTTTTTT	CATSRPSNTGELFF
TRBV19	-	many	TRBJ2-2	TGTGCCAGTAGTACTACGGGACTCACGAACACCGGGGAGCTGTTTTTT	CASSTTGLTNTGELFF
TRBV25-1	TRBD1	-	TRBJ2-7	TGTGCCAGCAGTTCTCCGGGACAGTGGGGCTACGAGCAGTACTTC	CASSSPGQWGYEQYF
TRBV2	-	many	TRBJ1-2	TGTGCCAGCAAGTGGGGCGGACAGCCCGAGGATGGCTACACCTTC	CASKWGGQPEDGYTF
TRBV28	TRBD2	many	TRBJ2-7	TGTGCCAGCAGTCTAGCGGGGGGGCGTGAGCAGTACTTC	CASSLAGGREQYF
TRBV6-1	-	many	TRBJ2-2	TGTGCCAGCAGGACAGCGAACACCGGGGAGCTGTTTTTT	CASRTANTGELFF
TRBV5-1	TRBD1	many	TRBJ1-1	TGCGCCAGCCGACAGGGTTCGAGTAGCACTGAAGCTTTCTTT	CASRQGSSSTEAFF
TRBV6-1	-	many	TRBJ1-5	TGTGCCAGCAGTGAATCGTCGCCAGCGGTTGGCAATCAGCCCCAGCATTTT	CASSESSPAVGNQPQHF
TRBV29-1	-	-	TRBJ1-1	TGCAGCGGAACACAACCGAACACTGAAGCTTTCTTT	CSGTQPNTEAFF